This TCR beta chain was observed in a study of blood T cell repertoires in COVID-19 (dated by TCRdb to 2018 to 2021). With respect to the entire study: Collaborator samples came from the United States, Italy and Spain and covered acute and convalescent phases of COVID-19. The prospective study material was composed of cDNA or gDNA derived from T cells, B-cell-depleted T cells, or PBMCs. The dataset comprised deeply sampled blood TCRbeta repertoires from subjects exposed to, actively infected with, or recovered from COVID-19. The repertoires were released in a freely available public database intended as a resource for research on the immune response to SARS-CoV-2. The samples were drawn from two sources: the first 160 participants of the ongoing ImmuneRACE study, and 1,000 to 1,500 subjects contributed by 6 global collaborators. Sample metadata almost always included a de-identified subject ID, COVID-19 status, age in years and sex. Where available, HLA class I and class II types were taken from metadata supplied by the sample provider and were not determined by assay-based typing. The paper's findings and limits, for the study overall: The quantity of clinical and demographic metadata differed by source and by participant and was supplied without curation.

The immunoSEQ Assay, a bias-controlled multiplex PCR, was used to amplify TCRbeta CDR3 regions from genomic DNA. As for the authors' bioinformatics: Nucleated cell counts per sample were estimated from amplification of reference gene primers within the assay. To quantify the absolute abundance of each unique TCRbeta CDR3 rearrangement, sequence reads were collapsed and filtered. For each sample, productive Simpson clonality was calculated by taking the square root of Simpson's diversity index across productive rearrangements. The source is immuneACCESS, and TCRdb retained only in-frame sequences with V and J called. Part of the clones is not carried over; for the studies checked, unresolved V genes explain less than half of this, and the remainder is unexplained. V and J calls and clone size are copied from that table; D and trimming were computed from the DNA. The sample table records 200,000 to 250,000 clones; about 86% of these occur just once. Roughly 10% of the sample is in the top ten clones.

At one collaborating source in Seattle, patients were enrolled during active infection and were followed longitudinally through the course of disease. The collaborating institutions used their own protocols to collect whole blood in K2EDTA tubes. Collaborator samples were shipped for TCRbeta analysis as frozen whole blood, isolated PBMCs, or DNA extracted from either sample type. The CDR3 starts with the cysteine, ends with the phenylalanine, and has 11 residues. CDR3 DNA is the only sequence kept; it has 33 bases, read in frame from the first base. Between the V and J ends, shortened by 7 bases and 7 bases respectively, the junction contains 7 bases. The CDR1 and CDR2 encoded by the germline V gene are MDHEN and SYDVKM. About this clone itself: The antigen it recognizes is unknown. No much larger clone is present one base from it, and per-base qualities are unavailable.

Material: peripheral blood. The chain is made from TRBV28 and TRBJ2-2; a tentative D match to TRBD1 spans 6 bases. This TCR derives from a woman aged 45-60 years with COVID-19, enrolled during active disease. The DNA reads as follows: TGTGCCAGCATCAGGGGCGGGGAGCTGTTTTTT. Its amino acids are CASIRGGELFF.